This T cell receptor (beta chain) is drawn from a study of cytomegalovirus exposure and HLA in healthy donors (TCRdb year 2017). Study-level background: An earlier analysis of 587 of the donors reported 250 to 350 Gb of sequence data and 117 million unique TCR beta sequences obtained from some 200 million T cells. An early release that covered fewer than 800 HLA-typed donors contained approximately 320 gigabases of sequencing data and 75 million to 100 million unique TCR sequences. Of the roughly 400 genotyped donors, approximately 81% were placed in the genetic ancestry cluster associated with self-reported Caucasian donors. The study was designed to test whether signatures of past pathogen exposure could be identified by cataloging public T cell receptors. The study profiled the T cell repertoires of fewer than 850 subjects by immunosequencing and related them to cytomegalovirus serostatus. A separate validation cohort of 90 to 150 different subjects was used in addition to the roughly 700-subject first cohort. To predict cytomegalovirus infection status, the study brought together high-throughput TCR immunosequencing, statistical association of individual TCRs with disease status, and machine learning. To study patterns of TCR occurrence, a later analysis re-analyzed previously published TCR beta repertoires from just over 650 donors and added high-resolution HLA genotyping. Rather than drawing on any new phenotypic data, the later analysis identified candidate immune exposures from TCR beta sequences and the way those sequences occurred across donors. To decide whether each TCR beta V gene segment behaved as functional or pseudogenic, an earlier analysis of some 540 of the donors relied on high-throughput TCR beta sequencing. Donor age, sex, ethnicity and CMV serostatus were collected together with the repertoire data. Genome-wide SNP genotypes for about 60% of the roughly 700 donors were used in a later genetic analysis, which treated that subset as a discovery cohort. Every repertoire in the discovery cohort had been generated on one and the same sequencing platform. HLA typing included class I and class II loci at four-digit resolution. Typing coverage differed by locus: A, B, C, DRB1 and DQB1 were typed in roughly 629-630 donors, DQA1 in 522, DPA1 in over 600, and DPB1 in just under 480. About five DR-DQ haplotypes were handled as single units for association and clustering because linkage in the cohort was strong. Across approximately 400 genotyped donors of the cohort, an average of about 200,000 unique TCR beta nucleotide sequences per donor were sequenced, and roughly 17% of those sequences were non-productive. The full study reports these points: In a later genetic analysis, a missense DCLRE1C variant was associated with V-gene and J-gene trimming of TCR beta chains, and the association was replicated in an independent cohort. In a later genetic analysis, fewer N-insertions in productive TCRs were reported among donors in an Asian-associated ancestry cluster than the roughly 700-donor mean. When HLA alleles, especially DR and DQ, strongly co-occurred, attributing TCR associations to individual alleles was difficult. According to a later analysis, most CMV-associated TCR beta chains appeared to be HLA-restricted, and the HLA associations seemed to be driven largely by CMV exposure. In a later analysis, the rate of TCR association differed among HLA loci, with DRB1 alleles having the most associated TCRs and HLA-C alleles having the fewest. A few of the identified cytomegalovirus-associated TCR beta chains were confirmed in vitro to be specific for cytomegalovirus antigens. Because the 87-base-pair reads could not distinguish some IMGT-functional V segments, including TRBV6-2 and TRBV6-3, those segments were excluded. Most TCR sequences were seen in very few donors, while some public TCRs were found in many individuals. A further reported finding was that TCR beta sequences accurately predicted the HLA-A and HLA-B alleles for most subjects in the first cohort. According to the authors, the approach could potentially be generalized to other disease states and immunological phenotypes. An earlier analysis of some 590 of the donors showed that most TCR beta V segments appeared in productive rearrangements either about 87% or about 30% of the time, which broadly matched IMGT annotations. This cohort had only TCR beta chains sequenced, and the lack of alpha or paired-chain data limited which features could be detected. Compared with equally common non-associated chains, HLA-associated TCR beta chains in a later analysis were more clonally expanded and had lower generation probabilities. Over 15 rarely observed V segments, including chromosome 9 orphons, were excluded from the earlier analysis of a few hundred of the donors because counts were too low. In the study, 164 TCR beta chains were listed as associated with cytomegalovirus. Correlated functional status among segregating V segments might reflect linkage disequilibrium, but an unknown experimental factor could not be ruled out. A cluster of highly shared sequence variants was judged likely to represent a technical artifact of the sequencing pipeline. Several of the top co-occurrence clusters appeared to be linked to parvovirus B19, influenza, CMV and Epstein-Barr virus, according to a later analysis. The classifier was reported to diagnose cytomegalovirus status with high specificity and sensitivity in both the original cohort and the validation cohort. The presence/absence analyses assumed that sequencing depth was roughly uniform across donors, and that assumption may not be true. A later analysis associated about 18,000 TCR beta sequences with specific HLA alleles at a false discovery rate of 0.05. Because some donors lacked HLA typing at each locus, the association tests relied only on the typed subset. CMV serostatus was the only immune exposure information available for the cohort.

The library was obtained by the immunoSEQ multiplex PCR assay. A mixture of 60 forward primers for TCR Vbeta segments and 13 reverse primers for TCR Jbeta segments was used in the multiplex PCR. Amplification of the CDR3 region of rearranged TCR beta genes was performed with a multiplex PCR assay on genomic DNA. On the Illumina HiSeq System, the amplified TCR beta libraries were sequenced as 87-base-pair reads. The source study handled its data this way. A later analysis tallied around 82 million unique TCR beta chains across the 666 repertoires, and about 12 million of those chains were shared by two or more donors. Raw reads were error-corrected and collapsed into unique sequences by a nearest-neighbor algorithm in which closely related sequences were merged to remove PCR and sequencing errors. CDR3 sequences were aligned to IMGT reference sequences to assign V, D and J gene segments. For a sequence to be retained, a match of at least six nucleotides to both a V gene segment and a J gene segment was required. Rearrangements were called productive when the CDR3 lacked stop codons and stayed in frame with V and J; all others were non-productive. Following IMGT convention, CDR3 was defined as the stretch from the second conserved V-encoded cysteine up to the conserved J-encoded phenylalanine. The earlier analysis of roughly 590 of the donors excluded sequences that lacked an unambiguous match to a single V gene segment. In an earlier analysis of more than 500 of the donors, a V segment was called functional when productive rearrangements were above 56.7%, and segregating when the standard deviation between donors exceeded 5%. To diagnose cytomegalovirus status from the catalog of TCR beta chain sequences, a statistical classification framework was built. V and J gene assignment, in a later analysis, came from comparing TCR nucleotide sequences with IMGT/GENE-DB human TR gene sequences. In a later analysis, CDR3 sequences and most-parsimonious VDJ recombination scenarios were assigned using the TCRdist pipeline. In a later analysis, each TCR beta chain was defined by its CDR3 amino acid sequence together with its V-gene family, and reads lacking a unique V-gene family were excluded. To address suspected cross-contamination and a sequencing artifact, a later analysis removed 592 highly shared, low-generation-probability nucleotide sequences. For each public chain, a later analysis derived a clonal expansion index from normalized ranks of inferred template counts within each repertoire. In a later analysis, generation probabilities were computed with a VDJ recombination model fitted to out-of-frame rearrangements, and the resulting probabilities were checked against IGoR. In a later analysis, hypergeometric tests were used to score TCR-TCR, TCR-HLA and TCR-CMV co-occurrence, with a repertoire-size bias correction applied to TCR pairs. To estimate false discovery rates, a later analysis permuted the HLA or CMV assignments 20 times. In a later analysis, co-occurring TCRs were grouped using DBSCAN, and TCRdist sequence similarity was added for clustering within HLA-allele-positive subsets. Co-occurrence clustering excluded repertoires with fewer than 30,000 or more than 120,000 public chains, plus five with anomalous nucleotide sharing. TCRdb took this table from immuneACCESS and kept in-frame rearrangements with V and J called. Such tables lack part of the clones; where checked against another copy, unresolved V genes explain under half of the gap, and the rest is unexplained. The V and J calls and clone size were taken over from that table, and D and trimming were inferred from the DNA. Present in this sample are around 140,000 clones, roughly four fifths of which were seen just once. The ten biggest clones cover around 3% of the sample.

The germline V end is reduced by 4 bases and the J end by 2 bases; junction bases left unmatched: 11. The CDR3 runs 16 amino acids, cysteine and phenylalanine included. The read is trimmed to its CDR3 DNA, 48 bases read in frame from base 1. Sequences SGHRS (CDR1) and YFSETQ (CDR2) are obtained from the germline V gene. The cohort was made up of 666 healthy bone marrow donors. At the time of sampling, all cohort members were nominally healthy, though unrecorded immune exposures were likely present. The donor tested CMV seropositive, placing the donor among the 310 or so seropositive members of the cohort. A peripheral blood sample was provided by each donor, and peripheral blood mononuclear cells were used for TCR beta sequencing. Genomic DNA was extracted from the blood cell samples with the Qiagen DNeasy Blood Extraction Kit. For this clone: What this receptor recognizes is not known. Base qualities are not provided; no much larger clone lies one nucleotide away.

The sequence joins TRBV5-1 to TRBJ1-1; 7 middle bases align to TRBD1. This receptor was identified in a man between 18 and 29 years old in good health and CMV-seropositive. The material sequenced was PBMCs. In nucleotides, the sequence is TGCGCCAGCAGCGTTCAAACGACAGGGATTAACACTGAAGCTTTCTTT. It translates as CASSVQTTGINTEAFF.